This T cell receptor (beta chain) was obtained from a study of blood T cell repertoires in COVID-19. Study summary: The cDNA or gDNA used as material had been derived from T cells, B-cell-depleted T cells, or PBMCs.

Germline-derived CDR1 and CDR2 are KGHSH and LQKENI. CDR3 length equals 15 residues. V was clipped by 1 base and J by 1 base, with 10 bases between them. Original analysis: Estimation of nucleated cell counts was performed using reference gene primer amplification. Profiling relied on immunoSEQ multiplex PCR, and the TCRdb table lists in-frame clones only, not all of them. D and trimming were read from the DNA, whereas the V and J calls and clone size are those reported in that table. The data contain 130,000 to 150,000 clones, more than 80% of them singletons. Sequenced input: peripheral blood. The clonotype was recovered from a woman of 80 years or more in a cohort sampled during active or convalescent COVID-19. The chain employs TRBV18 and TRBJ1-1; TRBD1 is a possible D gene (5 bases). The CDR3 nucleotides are TGTGCCAGCTCACCACGGCAGGGAGGGAACACTGAAGCTTTCTTT. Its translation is CASSPRQGGNTEAFF.